The TCR beta chain under discussion was sequenced for a study of cytomegalovirus exposure and HLA in healthy donors. Broader study findings: Association with HLA alleles at 0.05 false discovery rate was found for 15,000 to 20,000 TCR beta sequences in a later analysis.

Primers for the PCR totalled 60 Vbeta and 13 Jbeta. Generated by immunoSEQ multiplex PCR, the TCRdb table keeps only in-frame clones and is missing some. This sample carries 150,000 to 200,000 clones, about 80% of them seen once, and the ten largest clones take 11% to 15%. Details on this clone: Its antigen is currently unknown.

This CDR3 has 15 residues. Germline V gene sequence: CDR1 SNHLY, CDR2 FYNNEI. Trimming cost V 4 bases and J 2 bases, with 14 bases left between them. This TCR derives from a man aged 50 to 60 in good health and CMV-seropositive. The specimen was PBMCs. The rearrangement uses TRBV2 and TRBJ1-1; TRBD1 might be the D (6 bases). CDR3 in DNA: TGTGCCAGCAGTGGGACAGTGTCTGGAAACACTGAAGCTTTCTTT. The encoded protein is CASSGTVSGNTEAFF.